This entry features one T cell receptor (beta chain) sequence. These data come from a study of blood T cell repertoires in COVID-19. Study information: The cDNA or gDNA used as material had been derived from T cells, B-cell-depleted T cells, or PBMCs.

The method was immunoSEQ multiplex PCR; TCRdb's version includes in-frame clones alone and lacks a portion of them. This sample carries roughly 70,000 clones, more than 65% of them seen once, and the ten largest clones take about 5%. The CDR3 runs 14 residues. The V and J ends lost 3 bases and 3 bases respectively, with 8 bases between them. Germline lookup yields CDR1 SNHLY and CDR2 FYNNEI. The sample consisted of peripheral blood. The chain couples TRBV2 to TRBJ2-2, with D possibly TRBD1 on 6 matching bases. The receptor's source is a woman aged 60-75 years with acute or convalescent COVID-19. The CDR3 here is CASSDRGDTGELFF. In DNA, the CDR3 is TGTGCCAGCAGTGACAGGGGAGACACCGGGGAGCTGTTTTTT.